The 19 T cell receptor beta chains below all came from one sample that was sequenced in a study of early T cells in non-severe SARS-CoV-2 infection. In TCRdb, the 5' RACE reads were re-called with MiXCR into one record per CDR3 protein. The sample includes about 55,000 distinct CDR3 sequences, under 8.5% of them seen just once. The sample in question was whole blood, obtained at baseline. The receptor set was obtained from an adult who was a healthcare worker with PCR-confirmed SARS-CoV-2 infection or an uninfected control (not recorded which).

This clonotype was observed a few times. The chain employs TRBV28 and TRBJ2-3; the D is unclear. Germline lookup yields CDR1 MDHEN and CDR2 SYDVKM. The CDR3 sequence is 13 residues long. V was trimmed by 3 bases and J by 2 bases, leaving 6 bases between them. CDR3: CASSLPLTDTQYF. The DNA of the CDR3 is TGTGCCAGCAGTTTGCCCCTCACAGATACGCAGTATTTT.

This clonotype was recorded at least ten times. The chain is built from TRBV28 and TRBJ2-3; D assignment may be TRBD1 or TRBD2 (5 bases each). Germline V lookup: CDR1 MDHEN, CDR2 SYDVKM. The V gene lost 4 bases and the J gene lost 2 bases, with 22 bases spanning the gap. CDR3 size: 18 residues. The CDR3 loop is CASSWPRRERGHTDTQYF. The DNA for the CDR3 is TGTGCCAGCAGTTGGCCCCGTCGTGAGAGGGGCCACACAGATACGCAGTATTTT.

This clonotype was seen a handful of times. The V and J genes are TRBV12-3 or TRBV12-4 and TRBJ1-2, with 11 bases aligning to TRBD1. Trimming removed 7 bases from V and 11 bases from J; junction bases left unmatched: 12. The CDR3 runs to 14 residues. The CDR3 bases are TGTGCCAGCAACCGCCCGGACAGGGGGCTTGGGTACACCTTC. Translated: CASNRPDRGLGYTF.

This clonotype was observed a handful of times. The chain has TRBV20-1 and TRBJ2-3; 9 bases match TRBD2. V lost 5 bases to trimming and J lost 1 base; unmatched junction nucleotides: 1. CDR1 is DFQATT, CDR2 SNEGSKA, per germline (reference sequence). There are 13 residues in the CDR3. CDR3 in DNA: TGCAGTGCTCGGACTAGCGGCACAGATACGCAGTATTTT. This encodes CSARTSGTDTQYF.

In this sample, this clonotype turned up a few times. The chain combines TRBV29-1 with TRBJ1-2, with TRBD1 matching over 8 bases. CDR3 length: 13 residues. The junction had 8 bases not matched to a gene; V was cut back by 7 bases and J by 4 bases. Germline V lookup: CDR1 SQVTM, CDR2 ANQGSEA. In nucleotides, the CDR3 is TGCAGCGCCCGAAGAGACAGGGGCTATGGCTACACCTTC. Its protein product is CSARRDRGYGYTF.

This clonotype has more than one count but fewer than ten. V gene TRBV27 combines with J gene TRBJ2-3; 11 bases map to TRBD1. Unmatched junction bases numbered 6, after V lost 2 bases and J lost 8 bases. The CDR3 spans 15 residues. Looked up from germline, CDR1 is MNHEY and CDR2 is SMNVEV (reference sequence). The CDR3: CASSLGTGGAGTQYF. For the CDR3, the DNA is TGTGCCAGCAGTTTAGGGACAGGGGGGGCAGGTACGCAGTATTTT.

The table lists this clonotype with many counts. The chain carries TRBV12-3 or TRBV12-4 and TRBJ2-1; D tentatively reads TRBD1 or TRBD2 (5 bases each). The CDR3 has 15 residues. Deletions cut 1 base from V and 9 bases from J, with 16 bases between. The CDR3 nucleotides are TGTGCCAGCAGTTTAGGAGCGACTGGGACGACTGAGCAGTTCTTC. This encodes CASSLGATGTTEQFF.

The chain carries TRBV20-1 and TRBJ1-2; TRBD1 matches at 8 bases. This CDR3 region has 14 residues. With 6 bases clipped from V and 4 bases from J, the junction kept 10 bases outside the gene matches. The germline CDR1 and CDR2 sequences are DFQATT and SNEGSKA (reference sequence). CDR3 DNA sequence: TGCAGTGCAGGCCCAGGGGGCGATGTCTATGGCTACACCTTC. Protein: CSAGPGGDVYGYTF.

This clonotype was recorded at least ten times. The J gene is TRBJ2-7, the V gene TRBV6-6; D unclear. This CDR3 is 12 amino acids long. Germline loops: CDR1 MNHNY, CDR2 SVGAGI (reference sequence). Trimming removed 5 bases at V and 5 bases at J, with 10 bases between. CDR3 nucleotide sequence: TGTGCCAGCAGTCTCACAAGGGACGAGCAGTACTTC. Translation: CASSLTRDEQYF.

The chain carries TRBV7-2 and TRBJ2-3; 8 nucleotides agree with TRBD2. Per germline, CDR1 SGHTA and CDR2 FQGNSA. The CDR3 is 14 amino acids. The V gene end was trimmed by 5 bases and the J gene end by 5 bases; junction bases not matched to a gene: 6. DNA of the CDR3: TGTGCCAGCAGCCCAGGGACTAGACGAGATACGCAGTATTTT. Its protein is CASSPGTRRDTQYF.

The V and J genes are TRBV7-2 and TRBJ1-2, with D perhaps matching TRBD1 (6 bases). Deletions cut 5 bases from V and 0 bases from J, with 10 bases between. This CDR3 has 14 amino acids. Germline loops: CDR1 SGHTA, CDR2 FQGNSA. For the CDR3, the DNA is TGTGCCAGCAGCGTGGACAGAGCTAACTATGGCTACACCTTC. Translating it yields CASSVDRANYGYTF.

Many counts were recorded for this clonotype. Here the CDR3 reads CASSQDRAGSGRLGAYEQYF. CDR3 DNA sequence: TGTGCCAGCAGCCAAGACCGGGCAGGGAGTGGGAGGTTGGGTGCCTACGAGCAGTACTTC. The J gene is TRBJ2-7, the V gene TRBV3-2; no DNA check was done on the table's D call, TRBD2. TRBV3-2 is assigned pseudogene status. The CDR3 sequence is 20 residues long.

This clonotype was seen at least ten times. The DNA of the CDR3 is TGTGCCATCAGCTACGAGGGCGGGTCCGAGCAGTACTTC. Protein sequence: CAISYEGGSEQYF. The chain recombines TRBV10-3 with TRBJ2-7; possibly TRBD2 for D (5 bases). CDR3 length: 13 amino acids. The V and J ends lost 6 bases and 6 bases respectively, with 15 bases between them. Germline V lookup: CDR1 ENHRY, CDR2 SYGVKD.

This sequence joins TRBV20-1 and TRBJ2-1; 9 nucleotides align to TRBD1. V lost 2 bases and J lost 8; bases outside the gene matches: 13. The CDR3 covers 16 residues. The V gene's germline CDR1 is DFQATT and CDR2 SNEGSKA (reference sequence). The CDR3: CSARSGTGSGGDEQFF. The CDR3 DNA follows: TGCAGTGCTAGATCCGGGACAGGGTCAGGGGGGGATGAGCAGTTCTTC.

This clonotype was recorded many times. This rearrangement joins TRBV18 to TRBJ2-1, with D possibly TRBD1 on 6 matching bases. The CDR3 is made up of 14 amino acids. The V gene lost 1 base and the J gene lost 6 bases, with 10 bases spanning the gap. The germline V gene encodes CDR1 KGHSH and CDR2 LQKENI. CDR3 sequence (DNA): TGTGCCAGCTCACCACGTGACAGGACCAATGAGCAGTTCTTC. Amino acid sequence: CASSPRDRTNEQFF.

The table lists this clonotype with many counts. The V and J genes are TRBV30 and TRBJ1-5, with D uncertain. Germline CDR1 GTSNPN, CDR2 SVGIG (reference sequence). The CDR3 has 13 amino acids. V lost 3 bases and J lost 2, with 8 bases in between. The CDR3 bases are TGTGCCTGGAGGAGGTCTGGCAATCAGCCCCAGCATTTT. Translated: CAWRRSGNQPQHF.

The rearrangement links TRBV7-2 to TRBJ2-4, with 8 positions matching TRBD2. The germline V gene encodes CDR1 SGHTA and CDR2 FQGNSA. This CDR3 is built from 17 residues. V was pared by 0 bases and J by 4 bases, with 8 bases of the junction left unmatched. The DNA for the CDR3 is TGTGCCAGCAGCTTAGCGGATCGGGCTAGCGGGAAAAACATTCAGTACTTC. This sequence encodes CASSLADRASGKNIQYF. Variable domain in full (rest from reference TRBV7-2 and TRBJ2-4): GAGVSQSPSNKVTEKGKDVELRCDPISGHTALYWYRQSLGQGLEFLIYFQGNSAPDKSGLPSDRFSAERTGGSVSTLTIQRTQQEDSAVYLCASSLADRASGKNIQYFGAGTRLSVL.

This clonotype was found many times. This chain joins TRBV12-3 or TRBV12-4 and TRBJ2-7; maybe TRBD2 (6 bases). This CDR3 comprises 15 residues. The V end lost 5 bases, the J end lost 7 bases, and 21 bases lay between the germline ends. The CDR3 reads CASSPSQGGSREQYF. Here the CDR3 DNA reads TGTGCCAGCAGTCCCAGCCAGGGAGGATCGAGGGAGCAGTACTTC.

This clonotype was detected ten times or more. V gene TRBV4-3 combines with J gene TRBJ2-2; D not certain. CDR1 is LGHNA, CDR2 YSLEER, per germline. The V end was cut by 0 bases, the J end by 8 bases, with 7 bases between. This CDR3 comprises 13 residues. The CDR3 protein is CASSQDILGELFF. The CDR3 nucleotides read TGCGCCAGCAGCCAAGACATTTTGGGGGAGCTGTTTTTT.